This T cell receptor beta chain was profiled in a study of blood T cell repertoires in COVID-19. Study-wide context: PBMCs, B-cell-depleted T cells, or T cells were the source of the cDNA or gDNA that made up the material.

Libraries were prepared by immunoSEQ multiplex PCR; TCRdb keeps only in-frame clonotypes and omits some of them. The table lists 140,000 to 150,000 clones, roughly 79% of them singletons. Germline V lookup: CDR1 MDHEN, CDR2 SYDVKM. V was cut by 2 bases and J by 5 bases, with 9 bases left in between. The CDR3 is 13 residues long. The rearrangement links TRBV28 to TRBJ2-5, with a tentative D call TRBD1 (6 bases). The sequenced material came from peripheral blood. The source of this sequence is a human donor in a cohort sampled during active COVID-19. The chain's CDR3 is CASSLMGAETQYF. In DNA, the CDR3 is TGTGCCAGCAGTTTAATGGGGGCTGAGACCCAGTACTTC.